This T cell receptor (beta chain) originates from a study of T cells after yellow fever vaccination. TCRdb ran MiXCR on the 5' RACE reads and lists one entry per CDR3 protein. The profile shows 500,000 to 650,000 distinct CDR3 sequences, roughly an eighth of them singletons. J lost 5 bases, V lost 0 bases, and 4 bases had no gene match. The length of the CDR3 is 16 residues. Germline CDR1 reads SGHTA; CDR2 reads FQGNSA. Findings and caveats of the study: Some clonotypes were seen in both the CD4 and the CD8 compartments. These made up a small share and likely arose from convergent recombination.

The sample holds many counts of this clonotype. What it recognizes is unknown. The input for sequencing was PBMCs, taken on the day of the yellow fever booster vaccination. The V call is TRBV7-2, the J call TRBJ2-2, with 9 bases lining up with TRBD1. The source of this sequence is a man aged 25-40 years who received the YFV17D yellow fever vaccine. The CDR3 loop is CASSLAGTGRTGELFF. CDR3 nucleotides: TGTGCCAGCAGCTTAGCGGGGACAGGGAGGACCGGGGAGCTGTTTTTT.